The 21 T cell receptor beta chains given below trace back to one sample, sequenced in a study of T cells in Graves' hyperthyroidism and ophthalmopathy. The source material, RNA transcripts, was used to amplify TCR beta CDR3 regions. First-round RT-PCR targeting the TCR CDR3 was performed with the HTBI primer set. TCRdb reprocessed the multiplex PCR reads via MiXCR and lists one record per CDR3 protein. This sample has roughly 61,000 distinct CDR3 sequences; about 50% occur once, and the top ten carry about 3.6%. Sequenced material: blood. The receptors come from a woman aged 60-70 years with Graves' ophthalmopathy.

This clonotype appeared once. The rearrangement links TRBV20-1 to TRBJ2-3; 11 bases agree with TRBD2. CDR3 length: 20 amino acids. Trimming cost V 1 base and J 0 bases; bases outside gene matches: 15. Germline assignment: CDR1 DFQATT and CDR2 SNEGSKA (reference sequence). Written as DNA, the CDR3 is TGCAGTGCTAGAGTTCGGGGTTCTAGCGGGAGGACACCTAGCACAGATACGCAGTATTTT. This translates into CSARVRGSSGRTPSTDTQYF.

This clonotype was recorded at least ten times. The V call is TRBV15, the J call TRBJ2-6; possibly TRBD1 or TRBD2 for D (5 bases each). Trimming shortened V by 1 base and J by 2 bases, and 9 bases separated the two germline ends. Germline CDR1 LNHNV, CDR2 YYDKDF (reference sequence). This CDR3 region has 16 residues. The CDR3 sequence is CATSRGVGAGANVLTF. CDR3 nucleotide sequence: TGTGCCACCAGCAGAGGTGTGGGGGCTGGGGCCAACGTCCTGACTTTC.

This clonotype was detected ten times or more. The chain has TRBV5-8 and TRBJ2-7; TRBD1 agrees at 10 bases. Trimming cost V 1 base and J 4 bases; bases outside gene matches: 5. The germline V gene encodes CDR1 SGHTS and CDR2 YDEGEE. The length of the CDR3 is 15 residues. As DNA, the CDR3 is TGTGCCAGCAGCTTGCAGGGACAGGGGTCGTACGAGCAGTACTTC. Translated: CASSLQGQGSYEQYF. The variable domain in full, with the rest retrieved from reference TRBV5-8 and TRBJ2-7, is EAGVTQSPTHLIKTRGQQATLRCSPISGHTSVYWYQQALGLGLQFLLWYDEGEERNRGNFPPRFSGRQFPNYSSELNVNALELEDSALYLCASSLQGQGSYEQYFGPGTRLTVT.

The chain combines TRBV20-1 with TRBJ1-2; possible D gene TRBD1, 6 bases. V gave up 2 bases and J gave up 4 bases, with 23 bases separating them. The germline gives CDR1 DFQATT, CDR2 SNEGSKA (reference sequence). The CDR3 sequence is 17 residues long. Here the CDR3 DNA reads TGCAGTGCTAGAATCGCGGGAGGGGGAGCGTCTGGCTATGGCTACACCTTC. This encodes CSARIAGGGASGYGYTF.

V and J are TRBV20-1 and TRBJ2-7, with D maybe TRBD1 (6 bases). Germline CDR1 DFQATT, CDR2 SNEGSKA (reference sequence). V was trimmed by 3 bases and J by 4 bases, leaving 19 bases between them. The CDR3 spans 15 residues. The CDR3 DNA follows: TGCAGTGCTAGGCTCGGGGCAGGGGAGTTATACGAGCAGTACTTC. Its protein product is CSARLGAGELYEQYF.

This clonotype is labeled medium-sized. The rearrangement links TRBV29-1 to TRBJ2-5; 8 bases fit TRBD1. Trimming removed 3 bases from V and 4 bases from J; junction bases left unmatched: 7. Per the germline V gene, CDR1 is SQVTM and CDR2 is ANQGSEA. This CDR3 comprises 14 residues. CDR3 coding DNA: TGCAGCGTTGATTCGGACAGGGTGCGAGAGACCCAGTACTTC. This encodes CSVDSDRVRETQYF.

The chain links TRBV10-3 to TRBJ2-1, with D possibly being TRBD2 (5 bases). This CDR3 has 13 residues. Germline V gives CDR1 ENHRY, CDR2 SYGVKD. Trimming cost V 7 bases and J 5 bases, with 12 bases left between them. CDR3 coding DNA: TGTGCCATCACGGCGGGTGGAAACAATGAGCAGTTCTTC. This sequence encodes CAITAGGNNEQFF.

The chain combines TRBV20-1 with TRBJ2-2; D remains ambiguous. Trimming removed 6 bases from V and 8 bases from J, with 10 bases in between. Per germline, CDR1 DFQATT and CDR2 SNEGSKA (reference sequence). CDR3 length: 11 amino acids. The CDR3 DNA follows: TGCAGTGCCCTAACCCCAGGGGAGCTGTTTTTT. Protein product: CSALTPGELFF.

This clonotype was counted ten times or more. The chain employs TRBV6-1 and TRBJ2-4; the D call may be TRBD1 or TRBD2 (5 bases each). The V gene's germline CDR1 is MNHNS and CDR2 SASEGT. The CDR3 totals 17 residues. With 1 base removed from V and 0 bases from J, the gap between germline ends came to 13 bases. CDR3 in DNA: TGTGCCAGCAGTGAAGTAGCAGGGAGTGGAGCCAAAAACATTCAGTACTTC. Translation: CASSEVAGSGAKNIQYF.

The chain carries TRBV14 and TRBJ2-7; 14 bases map to TRBD2. The CDR3 is 13 amino acids. Unmatched junction bases numbered 3, after V lost 9 bases and J lost 5 bases. The V gene's germline CDR1 is SGHDN and CDR2 FVKESK. Here the CDR3 reads CARTGLAGDEQYF. The CDR3 nucleotides read TGTGCCAGGACGGGACTAGCGGGAGACGAGCAGTACTTC.

This clonotype was counted a few times. The chain has TRBV18 and TRBJ1-1; 7 bases map to TRBD1. Trimming removed 6 bases from V and 1 base from J; junction bases left unmatched: 5. This CDR3 has 14 residues. Germline V gene sequence: CDR1 KGHSH, CDR2 LQKENI. In DNA, the CDR3 is TGTGCCAGCTCCCAAAACAGGGGGAACACTGAAGCTTTCTTT. Residues: CASSQNRGNTEAFF.

The table lists this clonotype with a count of one. The chain has TRBV29-1 and TRBJ2-7, with 12 bases that match TRBD1. J lost 4 bases, V lost 4 bases, and 11 bases had no gene match. The germline V gene has CDR1 SQVTM and CDR2 ANQGSEA. The CDR3 extends over 16 amino acids. The CDR3 is CSVVGQGAIKVYEQYF. The CDR3 bases are TGCAGCGTTGTGGGACAGGGGGCGATTAAGGTGTACGAGCAGTACTTC.

Within the sample, this clonotype is medium-sized. The chain links TRBV2 to TRBJ1-4; D might be TRBD1 (5 bases). This CDR3 is built from 12 residues. Germline assignment: CDR1 SNHLY and CDR2 FYNNEI. The germline V and J ends were trimmed by 6 bases and 11 bases, with 13 bases remaining between them. CDR3 protein: CASRSPGRKLFF. DNA of the CDR3: TGTGCCAGCAGGTCACCGGGACGGAAACTGTTTTTT.

The J gene is TRBJ2-7, the V gene TRBV7-3, with 9 positions matching TRBD2. Germline V gives CDR1 SGHTA, CDR2 FQGTGA. The CDR3 spans 14 residues. V shed 3 bases and J 6 bases; nucleotides not matched to a gene: 6. The CDR3: CASSFSGGRGEQYF. As DNA, the CDR3 is TGTGCCAGCAGCTTTAGCGGGGGCCGGGGCGAGCAGTACTTC. Together with reference TRBV7-3 and TRBJ2-7, the CDR3 gives the full variable domain: GAGVSQTPSNKVTEKGKYVELRCDPISGHTALYWYRQSLGQGPEFLIYFQGTGAADDSGLPNDRFFAVRPEGSVSTLKIQRTERGDSAVYLCASSFSGGRGEQYFGPGTRLTVT.

The V call is TRBV7-6, the J call TRBJ1-4; TRBD1 aligns across 8 bases. Trimming at V came to 1 base and at J to 7 bases, leaving 5 bases not matched to a gene. The CDR3 totals 15 residues. Germline-derived CDR1 and CDR2 are SGHVS and FNYEAQ. CDR3 coding DNA: TGTGCCAGCAGCTTAGAGGGGACAGGTGTTGAAAAACTGTTTTTT. Translated, it gives CASSLEGTGVEKLFF.

This chain uses TRBV15 with TRBJ2-3, with D unresolved. The CDR3 spans 16 residues. Between the trimmed V and J ends, which lost 3 bases and 1 base, there was a span of 14 bases. The germline V gene encodes CDR1 LNHNV and CDR2 YYDKDF (reference sequence). The CDR3 sequence: CATSSLVWAGTDTQYF. The CDR3 DNA sequence: TGTGCCACCAGCAGCTTAGTCTGGGCGGGCACAGATACGCAGTATTTT.

The V call is TRBV7-2, the J call TRBJ1-2; D uncertain. Trimming took off 3 bases at V and 4 bases at J, with 9 bases between the two ends. Germline CDR1 is SGHTA and CDR2 is FQGNSA. There are 13 residues in the CDR3. The CDR3 loop is CASSLMRVYGYTF. As DNA, the CDR3 is TGTGCCAGCAGCTTGATGAGGGTCTATGGCTACACCTTC. Drawing the rest from reference TRBV7-2 and TRBJ1-2, the complete variable domain is GAGVSQSPSNKVTEKGKDVELRCDPISGHTALYWYRQSLGQGLEFLIYFQGNSAPDKSGLPSDRFSAERTGGSVSTLTIQRTQQEDSAVYLCASSLMRVYGYTFGSGTRLTVV.

The chain uses TRBV20-1 and TRBJ1-4; D not certain. The CDR3 covers 15 residues. The germline V gene has CDR1 DFQATT and CDR2 SNEGSKA (reference sequence). Trimming took 0 bases from V and 7 from J, leaving 15 bases between them. In nucleotides, the CDR3 is TGCAGTGCTAGAGACCCCGGAGGATCCGGTGAAAAACTGTTTTTT. This codes for CSARDPGGSGEKLFF.

In this sample, this clonotype turned up many times. The chain links TRBV3-1 to TRBJ1-4; no clear D. Per the germline V gene, CDR1 is LGHDT and CDR2 is YNNKEL (reference sequence). V was clipped by 1 base and J by 7 bases, with 10 bases between them. This CDR3 has 14 amino acids. The CDR3 region has the DNA TGTGCCAGCAGCCAAGCTGGGGAAGGTGAAAAACTGTTTTTT. It is translated as CASSQAGEGEKLFF.

The V gene is TRBV7-3, the J gene TRBJ2-2, with D unclear. Per the germline V gene, CDR1 is SGHTA and CDR2 is FQGTGA. With 7 bases removed from V and 4 bases from J, the gap between germline ends came to 7 bases. This CDR3 has 12 residues. The CDR3 region has the DNA TGTGCCAGCACAATCGGCACCGGGGAGCTGTTTTTT. It codes for CASTIGTGELFF. Filled out from reference TRBV7-3 and TRBJ2-2, the complete variable domain reads GAGVSQTPSNKVTEKGKYVELRCDPISGHTALYWYRQSLGQGPEFLIYFQGTGAADDSGLPNDRFFAVRPEGSVSTLKIQRTERGDSAVYLCASTIGTGELFFGEGSRLTVL.

As regards this clonotype: The junction shows a germline mismatch at one end, possibly a read error. The genes are TRBV12-3 or TRBV12-4 and TRBJ1-2; D is unclear. CDR3 length equals 13 residues. CDR3: CASSLRRDYGYIF. Here the CDR3 DNA reads TGTGCCAGCAGTCTGAGGCGGGATTATGGCTACATCTTC.